The sequence of this T cell receptor (beta chain) was determined in a study of blood T cell repertoires in COVID-19. As for the study in general: Sites across the United States, Italy and Spain contributed samples from acute and convalescent COVID-19. Nucleic acid was either cDNA or gDNA, and it came from T cells, B-cell-depleted T cells, or PBMCs.

Per the study methods: Estimation of nucleated cell counts relied on the amplification of reference gene primers. Measured with immunoSEQ multiplex PCR; TCRdb has only the in-frame clones, and not every one. D and trimming come from the DNA, and the V and J calls and clone size come from that table. The table shows roughly 220,000 clones, with around 85% occurring only once. The CDR3 has 22 residues. V dropped 5 bases and J dropped 2; count of bases not matched to a gene: 24. The germline gives CDR1 SEHNR, CDR2 FQNEAQ (reference sequence). The TCR was taken from a woman between 40 and 50 years old with acute COVID-19. What was sequenced was PBMCs or T cells enriched from blood (not recorded which). This chain joins TRBV7-9 and TRBJ2-3; 11 bases are a match to TRBD2. CDR3 bases: TGTGCCAGCAGCAGAGGACAGGGGAAGTTTAGCGGGAGGGCCACCGACACAGATACGCAGTATTTT. This encodes CASSRGQGKFSGRATDTDTQYF. The full variable domain, rest sourced from reference TRBV7-9 and TRBJ2-3, is DTGVSQNPRHKITKRGQNVTFRCDPISEHNRLYWYRQTLGQGPEFLTYFQNEAQLEKSRLLSDRFSAERPKGSFSTLEIQRTEQGDSAMYLCASSRGQGKFSGRATDTDTQYFGPGTRLTVL.